This record looks at one TCR beta chain sequence and its context. The data were taken from a study of blood T cell repertoires in COVID-19. Study-wide context: Italy, Spain and the United States were the sources of the convalescent and acute COVID-19 samples.

Cohorts were assigned according to the clinical history that participants reported. Method: immunoSEQ multiplex PCR; TCRdb's copy keeps in-frame clones and lacks some. The table includes roughly 370,000 clones, around nine tenths detected once. Per germline, CDR1 SGDLS and CDR2 YYNGEE. With 3 bases clipped from V and 9 bases from J, the junction kept 8 bases outside the gene matches. The CDR3 is 14 amino acids. The chain recombines TRBV9 with TRBJ2-1, with TRBD2 matching over 8 bases. The sequencing input was PBMCs or T cells enriched from blood (not recorded which). This receptor was obtained from a woman aged 50 to 60 who had recovered from COVID-19. The CDR3 nucleotides are TGTGCCAGCAGCGGCGGGACTAGTAGATCTGAGCAGTTCTTC. Translated: CASSGGTSRSEQFF.